This TCR beta chain was obtained from a study of cytomegalovirus exposure and HLA in healthy donors. Study context: Samples from HLA-typed donors yielded 85 million to 95 million unique TCRs in an early data release. Study-level points and caveats: In most subjects, TCR beta sequences reportedly gave accurate predictions of HLA-A and HLA-B alleles.

Details on this clone: Its antigen is undetermined.

It was with 60 Vbeta and 13 Jbeta primers that the PCR ran. Assay: immunoSEQ multiplex PCR; the TCRdb copy retains only in-frame clones and omits some. The sample holds roughly 100,000 clones, more than 9.5% seen once. Trimming took 8 bases from V and 1 from J; bases not matched to a gene: 3. Germline V CDR1 and CDR2: MNHEY, SMNVEV (reference sequence). The CDR3 is 13 amino acids. The source of this sequence is a man aged 40-49 years in good health and CMV-seropositive. The chain uses TRBV27 and TRBJ2-3, with 7 bases aligning to TRBD2. The material sequenced was PBMCs. The CDR3 DNA follows: TGTGCCAGCGGGAGGGGAGGCACAGATACGCAGTATTTT. Translating gives CASGRGGTDTQYF.